This paragraph covers one TCR beta chain sequence. The CDR3 totals 14 residues. The germline gives CDR1 SGHTA, CDR2 FQGNSA. J lost 2 bases, V lost 4 bases, and 3 bases had no gene match. Produced via immunoSEQ multiplex PCR; TCRdb's table is partial and in-frame only. The data contain 15,000 to 20,000 clones, around 85% of them singletons. The data are from a study of OX40 agonist ivuxolimab in advanced cancers. Across the whole study: Ivuxolimab is an agonistic anti-OX40 (CD134) antibody, and patients were treated with it.

Cycle 7 day 1, cycle 4 day 1, and baseline were the timepoints at which blood was sampled. The V call is TRBV7-2, the J call TRBJ2-7; 9 positions agree with TRBD1. The receptor's source is an adult with an advanced solid tumor such as melanoma, head and neck, liver or kidney cancer. Material: CD4+ or CD8+ T cells sorted from blood, obtained in a trial of the OX40 agonist ivuxolimab. The CDR3 loop reads CASSWGQGPYEQYF. As DNA, the CDR3 is TGTGCCAGCAGCTGGGGACAGGGACCCTACGAGCAGTACTTC.